The 11 T cell receptor beta chains below all came from one sample that was sequenced in a study of shared clonotypes between healthy human individuals. Data came from immunoSEQ multiplex PCR; TCRdb stores just in-frame clones and leaves some out. Counted here are about 330,000 clones, roughly 84% occurring once; the ten biggest clones make up around 15%. Sequencing was performed on memory CD8+ T cells sorted from blood. This sample's subset: CD45RO+ cells pooled with CCR7-negative TemRA cells. These receptors all come from a man aged 18 to 29 in good health.

This clone was detected only a few times. The V and J genes are TRBV11-2 and TRBJ2-5; TRBD1 matches 10 bases. CDR3 length: 16 residues. CDR1 is SGHAT and CDR2 is FQNNGV in the germline V gene. V lost 5 bases and J lost 1; bases outside the gene matches: 7. Here the CDR3 reads CASSIPGTGVQETQYF. Here the CDR3 DNA reads TGTGCCAGCAGCATACCCGGGACAGGGGTCCAAGAGACCCAGTACTTC.

This chain links TRBV7-6 with TRBJ2-2; D is tentatively TRBD1 or TRBD2 (5 bases each). The V end lost 1 base, the J end lost 5 bases, and 14 bases lay between the germline ends. Germline assignment: CDR1 SGHVS and CDR2 FNYEAQ. This CDR3 comprises 16 residues. The CDR3 is CASSLGDAGVTGELFF. Written as DNA, the CDR3 is TGTGCCAGCAGCTTAGGGGACGCTGGGGTTACCGGGGAGCTGTTTTTT.

The chain employs TRBV4-1 and TRBJ2-2; D not resolved. Trimming pared 6 bases from V and 5 bases from J, leaving 10 bases between. Germline CDR1 is MGHRA and CDR2 is YSYEKL. This CDR3 has 13 residues. The CDR3 DNA is TGCGCCAGCAGTACCCAGAGTACCGGGGAGCTGTTTTTT. Its translation is CASSTQSTGELFF.

This clone was detected a few times. The chain carries TRBV13 and TRBJ2-1; D unresolved. The V gene's germline CDR1 is PRHDT and CDR2 FYEKMQ (reference sequence). V was pared by 4 bases and J by 5 bases, with 9 bases between. This CDR3 spans 13 amino acids. The CDR3 region has the DNA TGTGCCAGCAGCTCATCCCCTGACAATGAGCAGTTCTTC. Translated: CASSSSPDNEQFF.

The rearrangement links TRBV5-1 to TRBJ2-3; a weak D match, TRBD2 (7 bases). CDR3 length: 11 residues. Germline V lookup: CDR1 SGHRS, CDR2 YFSETQ. V was shortened by 0 bases and J by 14 bases, with 10 bases between the two germline ends. CDR3 bases: TGCGCCAGCAGCTTGGATGGGGGGGCGTATTTT. This translates into CASSLDGGAYF.

The chain is built from TRBV5-4 and TRBJ2-7; the D gene is possibly TRBD1 (5 bases). Germline V gene data show CDR1 as SGHNT and CDR2 as YYREEE (reference sequence). Trimming stripped 4 bases from V and 6 bases from J, with 14 bases between. This CDR3 region has 13 residues. As DNA, the CDR3 is TGTGCCAGCAGCCGACAGCATGTCGGCGAGCAGTACTTC. This translates into CASSRQHVGEQYF.

Here the CDR3 reads CASSPWDGTSSTDTQYF. Here the CDR3 DNA reads TGCGCCAGCAGCCCATGGGATGGTACCTCTAGCACAGATACGCAGTATTTT. V is TRBV4-1 and J is TRBJ2-3; D is undetermined. From germline, CDR1 is MGHRA and CDR2 YSYEKL. The V end lost 4 bases, the J end lost 0 bases, and 17 bases lay between the germline ends. CDR3 length: 17 amino acids.

V and J are TRBV6-1 and TRBJ1-1; D gene uncertain. V was cut by 7 bases and J by 1 base, with 13 bases left in between. The CDR3 spans 14 residues. Looked up from germline, CDR1 is MNHNS and CDR2 is SASEGT. CDR3 nucleotides: TGTGCCAGCATGAGGCGGGGAGAGAACACTGAAGCTTTCTTT. Protein sequence: CASMRRGENTEAFF.

The gene calls are TRBV19 and TRBJ2-4; 9 bases are a match to TRBD1. The CDR3 length is 15 residues. Germline CDR1 reads LNHDA; CDR2 reads SQIVND (reference sequence). V gave up 4 bases and J gave up 4 bases; unmatched junction bases: 5. CDR3 nucleotides: TGTGCCAGTAGTACGGGACAGGGAGGTAAAAACATTCAGTACTTC. As protein: CASSTGQGGKNIQYF.

J is TRBJ2-1 and V is TRBV9; a weak D match, TRBD2 (6 bases). The germline V and J ends were trimmed by 3 bases and 3 bases, with 22 bases remaining between them. CDR3 length: 18 amino acids. Germline V gene data show CDR1 as SGDLS and CDR2 as YYNGEE. The CDR3 bases are TGTGCCAGCAGCGCTAACCCCTCGGGCGGGATATTCTACAATGAGCAGTTCTTC. Protein: CASSANPSGGIFYNEQFF.

The rearrangement links TRBV29-1 to TRBJ1-1; no clear D gene. This CDR3 region has 10 residues. Per the germline V gene, CDR1 is SQVTM and CDR2 is ANQGSEA. The ends were cut back, 5 bases at V and 8 bases at J, with 9 bases in the middle. Here the CDR3 reads CSVPGREAFF. CDR3 bases: TGCAGCGTTCCAGGCAGGGAAGCTTTCTTT.